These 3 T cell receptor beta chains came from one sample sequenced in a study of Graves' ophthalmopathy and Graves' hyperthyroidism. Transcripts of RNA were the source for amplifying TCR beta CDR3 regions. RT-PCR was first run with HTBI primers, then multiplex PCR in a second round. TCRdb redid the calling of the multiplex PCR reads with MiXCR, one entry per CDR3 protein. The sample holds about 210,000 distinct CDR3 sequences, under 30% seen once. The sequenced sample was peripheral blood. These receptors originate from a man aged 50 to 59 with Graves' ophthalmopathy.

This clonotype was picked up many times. The CDR3, as DNA: TGTGCCAGCAATGATGATTTCCAGCCCCAGCATTTT. It yields the protein CASNDDFQPQHF. V usage is TRBV2 and J usage is TRBJ1-5; D is unclear. Germline CDR1 and CDR2: SNHLY and FYNNEI. The V gene lost 7 bases and the J gene lost 7 bases, with 11 bases spanning the gap. The CDR3 is 12 amino acids.

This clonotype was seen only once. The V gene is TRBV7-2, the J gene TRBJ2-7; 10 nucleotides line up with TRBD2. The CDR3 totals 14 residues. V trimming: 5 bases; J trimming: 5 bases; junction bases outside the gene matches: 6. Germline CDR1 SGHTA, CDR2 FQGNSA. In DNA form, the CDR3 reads TGTGCCAGCAGCCCGGGACTAGCGTTCGACGAGCAGTACTTC. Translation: CASSPGLAFDEQYF.

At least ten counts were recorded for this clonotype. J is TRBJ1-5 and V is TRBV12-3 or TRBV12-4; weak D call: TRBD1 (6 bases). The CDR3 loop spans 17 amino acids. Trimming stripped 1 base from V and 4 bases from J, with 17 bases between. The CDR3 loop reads CASSLGSPLGANQPQHF. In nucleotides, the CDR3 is TGTGCCAGCAGTTTAGGATCCCCACTGGGGGCAAATCAGCCCCAGCATTTT.